This T cell receptor beta chain is drawn from a study of shared clonotypes between healthy human individuals. A remark on this clone: Other DNA sequences of this sample code for an identical CDR3.

All donors were Caucasian adults living in Nashville, Tennessee. Data came from immunoSEQ multiplex PCR; TCRdb stores just in-frame clones and leaves some out. The sample contains around 1.5 million clones, under 99% of which appear only once. The CDR3 length is 15 residues. V trimming: 2 bases; J trimming: 1 base; junction bases outside the gene matches: 2. Germline assignment: CDR1 SGHAT and CDR2 FQNNGV. The sequence came from a man aged 25 to 40 in good health. Sequenced: naive CD4+ T cells sorted from blood. Noted subset: CD45RA+ positively selected. This chain connects TRBV11-2 to TRBJ2-7; 10 nucleotides agree with TRBD2. The CDR3 DNA follows: TGTGCCAGCAGCTTAAGGACTAGCGGATCCTACGAGCAGTACTTC. Encoded protein: CASSLRTSGSYEQYF. Combining the CDR3 with reference TRBV11-2 and TRBJ2-7 gives the whole variable domain EAGVAQSPRYKIIEKRQSVAFWCNPISGHATLYWYQQILGQGPKLLIQFQNNGVVDDSQLPKDRFSAERLKGVDSTLKIQPAKLEDSAVYLCASSLRTSGSYEQYFGPGTRLTVT.